These 17 T cell receptor beta chains share one sample of origin, sequenced in a study of blood T cells in healthy people across ages. The authors ran a second PCR of 7 to 11 cycles using a sample-barcoded 5' primer and a J-beta primer mix. TCRdb re-analysed the 5' RACE reads in MiXCR, keeping a single row per CDR3 protein. This sample yields fewer than 900,000 distinct CDR3 sequences, of which around 48% are seen a single time; 25% to 35% belongs to the top ten. Sequencing used blood. Receptor source: a woman aged 55-70 years in good health.

This clonotype was seen at least ten times. The chain employs TRBV12-3 or TRBV12-4 and TRBJ1-1, with TRBD1 identical over 8 bases. The CDR3 length is 14 residues. After removal of 3 bases from V and 2 bases from J, the junction contained 2 bases not matched to a gene. The CDR3 DNA reads TGTGCCAGCAGTTTTGACAGGGGCAACACTGAAGCTTTCTTT. Its protein is CASSFDRGNTEAFF.

V usage is TRBV5-1 and J usage is TRBJ2-5; the D gene is possibly TRBD2 (5 bases). V lost 1 base to trimming and J lost 5 bases, with 9 bases between them. Germline CDR1 and CDR2: SGHRS and YFSETQ. CDR3 length: 13 residues. CDR3 loop: CASSLSGSETQYF. The DNA of the CDR3 is TGCGCCAGCAGCTTGTCGGGGTCCGAGACCCAGTACTTC.

Written as DNA, the CDR3 is TGTGCCAGCAGCTTAACCCCGAGGGGGCAGGGGAACACTGAAGCTTTCTTT. Residues: CASSLTPRGQGNTEAFF. This chain connects TRBV7-3 to TRBJ1-1, with TRBD1 matching 7 bases. Losses at the gene ends were 0 bases for V and 1 base for J; bases not matched to a gene: 8. CDR3 length: 17 amino acids. Germline V CDR1 and CDR2: SGHTA, FQGTGA.

V is TRBV5-6 and J is TRBJ2-5; D unclear. The V gene lost 0 bases and the J gene lost 2 bases, with 8 bases spanning the gap. Germline V gives CDR1 SGHDT, CDR2 YYEEEE. CDR3 length: 14 residues. CDR3 residues: CASSLVLRQETQYF. In DNA form, the CDR3 reads TGTGCCAGCAGCTTGGTTTTGCGTCAAGAGACCCAGTACTTC.

About this clonotype: A much larger clone differs by one base, so this may be a read error. The chain uses TRBV27 and TRBJ2-6; D is unclear. Germline lookup yields CDR1 MNHEY and CDR2 SMNVEV (reference sequence). The CDR3 sequence is 16 residues long. V lost 6 bases, J lost 0 bases, and 12 bases lay in between. CDR3 DNA sequence: TGTGCCAGCAGCCCCCGGTTTAGCTCTGGGGCCAACGTCCTGACTTTC. Amino acids: CASSPRFSSGANVLTF.

The chain carries TRBV10-3 and TRBJ2-5, with D maybe TRBD2 (6 bases). Gene TRBJ2-7 matches the end of the DNA better, so the J call may be wrong. CDR1 is ENHRY and CDR2 is SYGVKD in the germline V gene. CDR3 size: 15 residues. The CDR3, as DNA: TGTGCCATCAGTGAGTCACCCGGGACTTTCTACGAGCAGTACTTC. Translation: CAISESPGTFYEQYF.

This clonotype was observed a few times. The genes are TRBV20-1 and TRBJ2-1; possibly TRBD1 for D (6 bases). The DNA end favors TRBJ2-7, so the J call may be wrong. This CDR3 is built from 15 residues. The germline CDR1 and CDR2 sequences are DFQATT and SNEGSKA (reference sequence). The CDR3 loop is CSARDLRGAYNEQYF. The CDR3 coding sequence is TGCAGTGCTAGAGATCTCAGGGGAGCCTACAATGAGCAGTACTTC.

This clonotype was found a few times. V gene TRBV29-1 combines with J gene TRBJ2-3; no firm D call. The V gene lost 4 bases and the J gene lost 0 bases, with 5 bases spanning the gap. This CDR3 has 12 residues. The germline V gene has CDR1 SQVTM and CDR2 ANQGSEA. CDR3 protein: CSVGASTDTQYF. The CDR3 coding sequence is TGCAGCGTTGGCGCTAGCACAGATACGCAGTATTTT.

The sample holds many counts of this clonotype. The CDR3 region is CASSRRTSGGDGTDTQYF. For the CDR3, the DNA is TGTGCCAGCAGCCGTCGGACTAGCGGGGGGGATGGCACAGATACGCAGTATTTT. This chain connects TRBV7-2 to TRBJ2-3; 15 nucleotides match TRBD2. The J segment lost 1 base and the V segment lost 5 bases, leaving 7 bases of the junction unmatched. CDR1 is SGHTA and CDR2 is FQGNSA in the germline V gene. This CDR3 has 18 amino acids.

The V call is TRBV15, the J call TRBJ2-3; 11 bases map to TRBD1. V was clipped by 7 bases and J by 4 bases; unmatched bases: 7. CDR3 size: 15 residues. CDR1 is LNHNV, CDR2 YYDKDF, per germline (reference sequence). The CDR3 DNA reads as TGTGCCACCACCCGGGACAGGGGGTACCCAGATACGCAGTATTTT. This translates into CATTRDRGYPDTQYF.

A remark on this clonotype: The final CDR3 position lacks the conserved phenylalanine or tryptophan, pointing to a likely read error. The J gene is TRBJ2-7, the V gene TRBV30, with D uncertain. The J call may be mistaken, given a closer DNA end match to TRBJ2-1. Germline V gene sequence: CDR1 GTSNPN, CDR2 SVGIG (reference sequence). This CDR3 is 12 amino acids long. CDR3: CAWRGQAREQFS. The CDR3 region has the DNA TGTGCCTGGAGAGGGCAAGCGAGAGAGCAGTTCTCC.

This clonotype appeared a single time. The chain joins TRBV10-3 to TRBJ1-1; no reliable D call. The length of the CDR3 is 14 residues. Germline V lookup: CDR1 ENHRY, CDR2 SYGVKD. The ends were cut back, 3 bases at V and 0 bases at J, with 8 bases in the middle. The CDR3 nucleotides are TGTGCCATCAGTGATTCCGAAATGAACACTGAAGCTTTCTTT. As protein: CAISDSEMNTEAFF.

The CDR3, as DNA: TGTGCCAGCGGGGGGCGGGGGCGGATTAGCAATCAGCCCCAGCATTTT. Amino acids: CASGGRGRISNQPQHF. The chain joins TRBV2 to TRBJ1-5; a possible D gene is TRBD1 (6 bases). Germline V CDR1 and CDR2: SNHLY, FYNNEI. This CDR3 comprises 16 residues. Trimming removed 8 bases at V and 0 bases at J, with 17 bases between.

The V and J genes are TRBV7-9 and TRBJ2-1; D gene uncertain. The J call is in doubt because the DNA end fits TRBJ2-7 better. Germline V gene data show CDR1 as SEHNR and CDR2 as FQNEAQ (reference sequence). CDR3 length equals 12 residues. CDR3 nucleotides: TGTGCCAGCACTTTCGGTATGGCTGAGCAGTACTTC. Encoded protein: CASTFGMAEQYF.

This clonotype was found once. V usage is TRBV7-3 and J usage is TRBJ2-3; no clear D gene. The CDR3 runs to 13 residues. Germline V gene lookup returns CDR1 SGHTA and CDR2 FQGTGA. Trimming shortened V by 4 bases and J by 2 bases, and 7 bases separated the two germline ends. CDR3 DNA sequence: TGTGCCAGCAGCTCAGCCCCCACAGATACGCAGTATTTT. Translation: CASSSAPTDTQYF.

The rearrangement uses TRBV12-3 or TRBV12-4 and TRBJ1-2, with TRBD1 matching 8 bases. There are 14 residues in the CDR3. Trimming at V came to 3 bases and at J to 7 bases, leaving 7 bases not matched to a gene. The CDR3 sequence: CASSLDREYTGYTF. For the CDR3, the DNA is TGTGCCAGCAGTTTGGACAGGGAATATACTGGCTACACCTTC.

This clonotype was counted only a few times. The chain combines TRBV13 with TRBJ2-1, with 12 bases matching TRBD1. CDR3 length: 13 amino acids. The germline gives CDR1 PRHDT, CDR2 FYEKMQ (reference sequence). The V segment lost 9 bases and the J segment 9 bases; nucleotides outside the gene matches: 6. In nucleotides, the CDR3 is TGTGCCAGTTCGGGACAGGGGGCCATTGAGCAGTTCTTC. It codes for CASSGQGAIEQFF.